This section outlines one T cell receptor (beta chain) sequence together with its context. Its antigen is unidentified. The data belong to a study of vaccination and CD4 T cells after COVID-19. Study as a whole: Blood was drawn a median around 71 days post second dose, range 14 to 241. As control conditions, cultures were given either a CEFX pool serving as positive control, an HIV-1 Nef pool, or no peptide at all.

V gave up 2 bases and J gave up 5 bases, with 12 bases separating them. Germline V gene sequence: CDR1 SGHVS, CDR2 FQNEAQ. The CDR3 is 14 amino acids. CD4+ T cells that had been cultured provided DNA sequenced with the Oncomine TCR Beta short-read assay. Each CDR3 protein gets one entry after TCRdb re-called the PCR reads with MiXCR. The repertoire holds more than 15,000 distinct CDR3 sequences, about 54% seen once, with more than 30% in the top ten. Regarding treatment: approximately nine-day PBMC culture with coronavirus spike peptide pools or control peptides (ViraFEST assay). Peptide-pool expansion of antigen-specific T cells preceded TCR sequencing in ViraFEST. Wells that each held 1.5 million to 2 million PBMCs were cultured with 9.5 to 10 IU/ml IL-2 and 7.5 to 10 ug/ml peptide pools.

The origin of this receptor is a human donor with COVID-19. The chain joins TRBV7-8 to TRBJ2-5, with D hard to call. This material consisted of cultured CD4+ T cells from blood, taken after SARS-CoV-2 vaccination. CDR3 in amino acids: CASSLSSVLETQYF. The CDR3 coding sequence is TGTGCCAGCAGCTTAAGCTCGGTACTTGAGACCCAGTACTTC.